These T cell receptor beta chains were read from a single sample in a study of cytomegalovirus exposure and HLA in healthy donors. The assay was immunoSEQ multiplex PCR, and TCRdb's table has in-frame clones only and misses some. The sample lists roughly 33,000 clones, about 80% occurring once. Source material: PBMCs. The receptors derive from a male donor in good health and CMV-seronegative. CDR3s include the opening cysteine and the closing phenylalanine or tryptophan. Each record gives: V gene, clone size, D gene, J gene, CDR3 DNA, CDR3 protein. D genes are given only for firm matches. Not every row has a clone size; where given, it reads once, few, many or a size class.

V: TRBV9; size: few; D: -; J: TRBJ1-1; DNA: TGTGCCAGCAGCGCCCAGGGTCTCAGTGAAGCTTTCTTT; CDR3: CASSAQGLSEAFF
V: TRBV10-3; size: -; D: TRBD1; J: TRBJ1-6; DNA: TGTGCCATGGACAGGGGGAATTCACCCCTCCACTTT; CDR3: CAMDRGNSPLHF
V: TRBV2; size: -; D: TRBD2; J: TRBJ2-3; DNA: TGTGCCAGCAGACCTAGCGGGGGGGACACAGATACGCAGTATTTT; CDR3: CASRPSGGDTDTQYF
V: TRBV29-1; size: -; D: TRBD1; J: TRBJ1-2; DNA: TGCAGCGTTTCGAGGGGGCGGGACTGGAGCTACACCTTC; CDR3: CSVSRGRDWSYTF
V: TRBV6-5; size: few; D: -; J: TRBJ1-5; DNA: TGTGCCAGCAGTTACTCCGCTAACTCGGGTCAGCCCCAGCATTTT; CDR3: CASSYSANSGQPQHF
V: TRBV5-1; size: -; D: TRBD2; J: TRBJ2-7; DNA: TGCGCCAGCAGCTTGGTGCTAGCGGGAGGACCCCACGAGCAGTACTTC; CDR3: CASSLVLAGGPHEQYF
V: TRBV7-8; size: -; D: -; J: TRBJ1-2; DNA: TGTGCCAGCAGTACCTCCCCGACGGTCGAGGCTAACTATGGCTACACCTTC; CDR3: CASSTSPTVEANYGYTF
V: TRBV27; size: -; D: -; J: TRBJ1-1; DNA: TGTGCCAGCAGTTTCTTACCGGGACATCCTGAAGCTTTCTTT; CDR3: CASSFLPGHPEAFF
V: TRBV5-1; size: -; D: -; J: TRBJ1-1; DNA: TGCGCCAGCAGCTCGACAGGAGACCTGAACACTGAAGCTTTCTTT; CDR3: CASSSTGDLNTEAFF
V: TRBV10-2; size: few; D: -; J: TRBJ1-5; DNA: TGCGCCAGCAGTGATTGGGGGGAGGGCAATCAGCCCCAGCATTTT; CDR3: CASSDWGEGNQPQHF
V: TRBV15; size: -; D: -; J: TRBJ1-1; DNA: TGTGCCACCAGCAGAGCACGGACAGCGTACACTGAAGCTTTCTTT; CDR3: CATSRARTAYTEAFF
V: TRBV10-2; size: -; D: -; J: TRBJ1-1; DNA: TGCGCCAGCTCACCTGAGGGGAACACTGAAGCTTTCTTT; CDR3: CASSPEGNTEAFF
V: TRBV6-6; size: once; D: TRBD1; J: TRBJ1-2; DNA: TGTGCCAGCAGTTACAGTACAGGGGATGGCTACACCTTC; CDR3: CASSYSTGDGYTF
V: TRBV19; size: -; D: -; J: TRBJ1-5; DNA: TGTGCCGGTAGAAGGGAGAAATATCAGCCCCAGCATTTT; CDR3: CAGRREKYQPQHF
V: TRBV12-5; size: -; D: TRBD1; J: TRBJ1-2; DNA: TGTGCTAGTGGTTTATTCCTAACTAAACAGGGGGGCGAAGGCTACACCTTC; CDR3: CASGLFLTKQGGEGYTF
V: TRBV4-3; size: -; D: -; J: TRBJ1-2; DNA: TGCGCCAGCAGCCAAGCCCGGGGAGGGGTGACTAGGGGCTACACCTTC; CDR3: CASSQARGGVTRGYTF
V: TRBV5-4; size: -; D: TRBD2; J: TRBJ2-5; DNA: TGTGCCAGCAGCCCCGGACTAGCGGGAGAGCAAGAGACCCAGTACTTC; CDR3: CASSPGLAGEQETQYF
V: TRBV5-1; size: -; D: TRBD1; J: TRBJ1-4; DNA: TGCGCCAGCAGCACCCGACAGGGGGATGAAAAACTGTTTTTT; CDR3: CASSTRQGDEKLFF
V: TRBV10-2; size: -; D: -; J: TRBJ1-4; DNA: TGCGCCAGCAGTGACGGGACATATGAAAAACTGTTTTTT; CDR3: CASSDGTYEKLFF
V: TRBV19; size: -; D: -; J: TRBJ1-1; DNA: TGTGCCAGTAGTTTACAGGGCGGGAACACTGAAGCTTTCTTT; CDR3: CASSLQGGNTEAFF
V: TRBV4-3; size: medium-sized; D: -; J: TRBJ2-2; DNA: TGCGCCAGCAGCCAAGAAGACGGGAATCCCGGGGAGCTGTTTTTT; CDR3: CASSQEDGNPGELFF
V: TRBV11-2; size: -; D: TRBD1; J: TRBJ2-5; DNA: TGTGCCAGCAGCTTACCGGACAGGGGGCCCGAGACCCAGTACTTC; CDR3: CASSLPDRGPETQYF
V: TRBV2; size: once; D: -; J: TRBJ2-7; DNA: TGTGCCAGCAGTCCCGGGACTGTTCCCTACGAGCAGTACTTC; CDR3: CASSPGTVPYEQYF
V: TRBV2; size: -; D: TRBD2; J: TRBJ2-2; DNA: TGTGCCAGCAGTCAACTAGCGGGGGAGAACACCGGGGAGCTGTTTTTT; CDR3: CASSQLAGENTGELFF
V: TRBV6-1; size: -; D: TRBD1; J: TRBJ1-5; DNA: TGTGCCAGCAGTACCCGGGACAGGGATGGTCAGCCCCAGCATTTT; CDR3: CASSTRDRDGQPQHF
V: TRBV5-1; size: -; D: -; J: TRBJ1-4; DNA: TGCGCCAGCAGTAGCATAGGGGTTAATGAAAAACTGTTTTTT; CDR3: CASSSIGVNEKLFF
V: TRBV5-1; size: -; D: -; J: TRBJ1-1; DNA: TGCGCCAGCAGCTTGGGGACAGCGAGCACTGAAGCTTTCTTT; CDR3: CASSLGTASTEAFF
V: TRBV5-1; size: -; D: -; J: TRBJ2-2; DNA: TGCGCCAGCAGCTTCAGGACACTCACCGGGGAGCTGTTTTTT; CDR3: CASSFRTLTGELFF
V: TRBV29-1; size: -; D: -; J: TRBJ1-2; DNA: TGCAGCGTTGCCCCAGGACTGAACCGCGGCTACACCTTC; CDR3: CSVAPGLNRGYTF
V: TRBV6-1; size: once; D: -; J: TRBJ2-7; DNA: TGTGCCAGCAAGAGACTTCGGGAGATTCCCTACGAGCAGTACTTC; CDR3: CASKRLREIPYEQYF
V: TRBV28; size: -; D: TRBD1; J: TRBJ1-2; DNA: TGTGCCAGCAGTTTAGACAGGGGGCCTGTCTATGGCTACACCTTC; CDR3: CASSLDRGPVYGYTF
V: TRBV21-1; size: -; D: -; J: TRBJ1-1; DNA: TGTGCCAGCAGCAAAGGAGACAGGAACACTGAAGCTTTCTTT; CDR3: CASSKGDRNTEAFF
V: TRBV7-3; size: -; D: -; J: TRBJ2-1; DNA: TGTGCCAGCAGCACTAGCCCGGGCAATGAGCAGTTCTTC; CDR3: CASSTSPGNEQFF
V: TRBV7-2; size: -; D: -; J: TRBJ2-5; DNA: TGTGCCAGCACTTTGTCGTACCAAGAGACCCAGTACTTC; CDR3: CASTLSYQETQYF
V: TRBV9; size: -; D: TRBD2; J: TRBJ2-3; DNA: TGTGCCAGCAGCGTAGTAGGACTAGCTGGGGGCACAGATACGCAGTATTTT; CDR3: CASSVVGLAGGTDTQYF
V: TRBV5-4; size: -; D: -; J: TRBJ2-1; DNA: TGTGCCAGCAGCCCCCCGGGACAACAATTATACAATGAGCAGTTCTTC; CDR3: CASSPPGQQLYNEQFF
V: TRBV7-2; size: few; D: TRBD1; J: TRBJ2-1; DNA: TGTGCCAGCAGCCCCCGACCCAGGACAGGGGTAAATGAGCAGTTCTTC; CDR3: CASSPRPRTGVNEQFF
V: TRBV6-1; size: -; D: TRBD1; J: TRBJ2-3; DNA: TGTGCCAGCAGTGAAGGACAGGGGAGCACAGATACGCAGTATTTT; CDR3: CASSEGQGSTDTQYF
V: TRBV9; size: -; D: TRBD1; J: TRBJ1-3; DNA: TGTGCCAGCGCCGGGACAGGGAGAGGAAACACCATATATTTT; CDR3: CASAGTGRGNTIYF
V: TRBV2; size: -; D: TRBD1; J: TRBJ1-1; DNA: TGTGCCAGCAGTCTAAGTTCTCCGGGACAGGGCACTGAAGCTTTCTTT; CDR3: CASSLSSPGQGTEAFF
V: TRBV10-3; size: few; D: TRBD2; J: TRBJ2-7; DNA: TGTGCCATCAGTGGGACGACTAGCGGGGTCTACGAGCAGTACTTC; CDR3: CAISGTTSGVYEQYF
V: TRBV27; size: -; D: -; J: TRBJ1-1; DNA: TGTGCCAGCAGTTTAGAACAGCTCACTGAAGCTTTCTTT; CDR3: CASSLEQLTEAFF
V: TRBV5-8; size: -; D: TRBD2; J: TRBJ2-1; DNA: TGTGCCAGCAGCCGGGGACTAGCGGGGTACAATGAGCAGTTCTTC; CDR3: CASSRGLAGYNEQFF
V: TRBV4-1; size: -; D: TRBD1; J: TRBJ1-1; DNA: TGCGCCAGCAGCCAGGGGACAGCCTCGACTGCTTTCTTT; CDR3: CASSQGTASTAFF
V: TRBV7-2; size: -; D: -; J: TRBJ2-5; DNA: TGTGCCAGCAGCTTAAACAGCCCCTGGAACCAAGAGACCCAGTACTTC; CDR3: CASSLNSPWNQETQYF
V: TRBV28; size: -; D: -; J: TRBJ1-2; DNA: TGTGCCAGCAGTCCGCAAATGGAGATCCTCTTAGGCTACACCTTC; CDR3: CASSPQMEILLGYTF
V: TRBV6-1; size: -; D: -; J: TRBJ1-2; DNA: TGTGCCACTCGACGCGGGGCGGAGGACTATGGCTACACCTTC; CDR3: CATRRGAEDYGYTF
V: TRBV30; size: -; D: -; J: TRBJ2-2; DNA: TGTGCCTGGAGGGGGCAGGGGAGCACCGGGGAGCTGTTTTTT; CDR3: CAWRGQGSTGELFF
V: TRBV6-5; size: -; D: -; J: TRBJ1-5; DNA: TGTGCCAGCAGTTACGGAGGGAATGGACAGCCCCAGCATTTT; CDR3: CASSYGGNGQPQHF
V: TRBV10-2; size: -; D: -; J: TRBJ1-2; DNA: TGCGCCAGCAGTGGGCCGAATGGCTACACCTTC; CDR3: CASSGPNGYTF
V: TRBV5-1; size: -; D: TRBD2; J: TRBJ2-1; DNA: TGCGCCAGCAGCTTGGGACTAGCGGATTACAATGAGCAGTTCTTC; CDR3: CASSLGLADYNEQFF
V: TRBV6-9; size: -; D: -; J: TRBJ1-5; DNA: TGTGCCAGCGTCCGCCCCGAGGGAAGGGCCAATCAGCCCCAGCATTTT; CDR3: CASVRPEGRANQPQHF
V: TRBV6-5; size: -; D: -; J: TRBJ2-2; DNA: TGTGCCAGCAGTGGGGGGACGGAAACCGGGGAGCTGTTTTTT; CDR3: CASSGGTETGELFF
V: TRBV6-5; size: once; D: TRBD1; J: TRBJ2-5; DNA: TGTGCCAGCAGTTACCTAACAGGGGGCAGAGAGACCCAGTACTTC; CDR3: CASSYLTGGRETQYF
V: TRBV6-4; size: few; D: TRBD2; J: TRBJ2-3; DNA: TGTGCCAGCAGTGAGGGGACTAGCGGGGGCACAGATACGCAGTATTTT; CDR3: CASSEGTSGGTDTQYF